The rows below give T cell receptor beta chains drawn from one sample of a study of graft-versus-host responses after intestinal transplantation. These receptors have no identified antigens. The method was immunoSEQ multiplex PCR; TCRdb's version includes in-frame clones alone and lacks a portion of them. The sample holds approximately 97,000 clones; 90% to 95% are singletons and the top ten take about 0.18%. This specimen was unstimulated CD4+ T cells sorted from spleen or lymph node cells, taken before transplant. All receptors come from a human donor who was the organ donor for an intestinal transplant. The CDR3 runs from the conserved cysteine through the conserved F or W. A D gene is named only where the DNA matches it firmly. Size values are once, few and many counts, or a class for expanded clones, and some rows have none.

D gene	CDR3 length	J gene	clone size	V gene	CDR3 protein	CDR3 DNA
-	18	TRBJ2-5	-	TRBV5-6	CASSLRTPQRWSPETQYF	TGTGCCAGCAGCTTGCGCACTCCCCAGCGGTGGTCCCCAGAGACCCAGTACTTC
-	16	TRBJ2-6	once	TRBV30	CAWSYGEGAGANVLTF	TGTGCCTGGTCCTACGGTGAGGGAGCTGGGGCCAACGTCCTGACTTTC
-	16	TRBJ1-2	-	TRBV9	CASSQMGDLPNYGYTF	TGTGCCAGCAGTCAAATGGGGGACTTACCAAACTATGGCTACACCTTC
-	16	TRBJ1-4	-	TRBV7-9	CASSLVLGRTNEKLFF	TGTGCCAGCAGCTTAGTCCTGGGGAGGACTAATGAAAAACTGTTTTTT
-	12	TRBJ2-3	-	TRBV29-1	CSELTSTDTQYF	TGCAGCGAACTCACTAGCACAGATACGCAGTATTTT
TRBD2	16	TRBJ2-2	-	TRBV5-6	CASSIGLAGDTGELFF	TGTGCCAGCAGCATAGGACTAGCGGGGGACACCGGGGAGCTGTTTTTT
TRBD1	15	TRBJ1-1	-	TRBV19	CASSIRSGDRHEAFF	TGTGCCAGTAGTATAAGGTCGGGGGACAGACATGAAGCTTTCTTT
TRBD1	13	TRBJ1-2	-	TRBV7-9	CASRPDRVKGYTF	TGTGCCAGCAGACCAGACAGGGTGAAAGGCTACACCTTC
TRBD2	20	TRBJ2-2	-	TRBV4-2	CASSQVRGGLAGGRTGELFF	TGTGCCAGCAGCCAAGTGCGGGGTGGATTAGCGGGGGGGCGCACCGGGGAGCTGTTTTTT
TRBD1	16	TRBJ1-5	-	TRBV7-2	CASSAPFPRGDQPQHF	TGTGCCAGCAGCGCCCCCTTCCCCAGGGGGGACCAGCCCCAGCATTTT
-	14	TRBJ2-1	-	TRBV4-2	CASSQDFSYNEQFF	TGTGCCAGCAGCCAAGACTTCTCCTACAATGAGCAGTTCTTC
-	15	TRBJ2-7	-	TRBV7-9	CASSLAPPRGYEQYF	TGTGCCAGCAGCTTAGCCCCCCCCCGGGGCTACGAGCAGTACTTC
TRBD1	18	TRBJ2-7	-	TRBV4-1	CASSQAGFSGQGDYEQYF	TGCGCCAGCAGCCAAGCGGGTTTCTCGGGACAGGGGGATTACGAGCAGTACTTC
-	13	TRBJ1-1	once	TRBV7-2	CASTLSGNTEAFF	TGTGCCAGCACCCTTTCCGGGAACACTGAAGCTTTCTTT
TRBD1	13	TRBJ1-2	-	TRBV18	CASSPRDSVGYTF	TGTGCCAGCTCACCCCGGGACAGCGTAGGCTACACCTTC
-	12	TRBJ2-5	-	TRBV29-1	CSVGSPAETQYF	TGCAGCGTTGGTTCTCCAGCGGAGACCCAGTACTTC
TRBD2	15	TRBJ2-5	-	TRBV19	CASGVKAGGRQTQYF	TGTGCCAGTGGAGTGAAAGCGGGGGGCCGTCAGACCCAGTACTTC
TRBD2	17	TRBJ2-3	-	TRBV15	CATSRDFGGGITDTQYF	TGTGCCACCAGCAGAGATTTTGGCGGGGGAATCACAGATACGCAGTATTTT
TRBD2	14	TRBJ2-3	-	TRBV5-4	CASSSGGGKDTQYF	TGTGCCAGCAGCAGCGGGGGGGGAAAAGATACGCAGTATTTT
TRBD1	19	TRBJ1-2	once	TRBV7-9	CASRRQKPGQGKGDYGYTF	TGTGCCAGCAGGCGTCAAAAACCGGGACAGGGGAAGGGGGACTATGGCTACACCTTC
-	15	TRBJ1-6	-	TRBV5-1	CASSLGAGLSSPLHF	TGCGCCAGCAGCTTGGGGGCAGGTCTGTCTTCACCCCTCCACTTT
TRBD1	16	TRBJ2-2	-	TRBV5-1	CASSSTGAANTGELFF	TGCGCCAGCAGCAGTACAGGGGCCGCGAACACCGGGGAGCTGTTTTTT
-	13	TRBJ1-1	-	TRBV7-2	CASSLLLPVEAFF	TGTGCCAGCAGCTTACTCCTCCCGGTCGAAGCTTTCTTT
-	17	TRBJ2-5	-	TRBV4-2	CAGSQEGLASYQETQYF	TGTGCCGGCAGCCAAGAGGGGCTAGCGTCTTACCAAGAGACCCAGTACTTC
TRBD1	15	TRBJ1-6	-	TRBV4-1	CASSQPDRDNSPLHF	TGCGCCAGCAGCCAGCCAGACAGGGATAATTCACCCCTCCACTTT
-	14	TRBJ1-1	-	TRBV13	CASSLRGGNTEAFF	TGTGCCAGCAGCTTAAGGGGAGGTAACACTGAAGCTTTCTTT
-	17	TRBJ2-2	-	TRBV4-1	CASSHPPTVANTGELFF	TGCGCCAGCAGCCACCCGCCCACAGTCGCGAACACCGGGGAGCTGTTTTTT
TRBD1	14	TRBJ2-7	-	TRBV7-3	CASSTGVRGTEQYF	TGTGCCAGCAGCACAGGGGTCCGGGGTACCGAGCAGTACTTC
-	14	TRBJ2-1	-	TRBV7-2	CASSSGFTYNEQFF	TGTGCCAGCAGCTCAGGTTTCACCTACAATGAGCAGTTCTTC
-	16	TRBJ2-4	-	TRBV5-6	CASSFSLLVTKNIQYF	TGTGCCAGCAGCTTTTCTCTACTCGTCACCAAAAACATTCAGTACTTC
-	12	TRBJ1-5	few	TRBV7-9	CASSQRGQPQHF	TGTGCCAGCAGCCAAAGGGGGCAGCCCCAGCATTTT